The 19 T cell receptor beta chains in this list originate from one sample, sequenced in a study of T cells after yellow fever vaccination. MiXCR, applied by TCRdb to the 5' RACE reads, yields one record per CDR3 protein. The sample shows approximately 550,000 distinct CDR3 sequences, around 21% of them seen only once. Here the sequenced sample was PBMCs, taken 15 days after the yellow fever booster vaccination. The receptor set was obtained from a man between 25 and 39 years old who received the YFV17D yellow fever vaccine.

CDR3 DNA sequence: TGCAGTGCGTGCCGGGACACGGGTTACGAGCAGTACTTC. Translated, it gives CSACRDTGYEQYF. V is TRBV20-1 and J is TRBJ2-7; tentative D call: TRBD1 (6 bases). The CDR3 totals 13 residues. Germline assignment: CDR1 DFQATT and CDR2 SNEGSKA (reference sequence). Trimming pared 6 bases from V and 4 bases from J, leaving 16 bases between.

In this sample, this clonotype turned up a few times. The rearrangement uses TRBV20-1 and TRBJ2-5; D gene unclear. This CDR3 spans 13 amino acids. V was cut by 0 bases and J by 4 bases, with 9 bases left in between. The germline V gene encodes CDR1 DFQATT and CDR2 SNEGSKA (reference sequence). The CDR3 bases are TGCAGTGCTAGAGATCTTGGGTTAGAGACCCAGTACTTC. This encodes CSARDLGLETQYF.

The chain is built from TRBV10-3 and TRBJ2-1; tentatively, D is TRBD1 or TRBD2 (5 bases each). Germline CDR1 and CDR2: ENHRY and SYGVKD. Trimming shortened V by 3 bases and J by 13 bases, and 19 bases separated the two germline ends. This CDR3 is 14 amino acids long. CDR3 coding DNA: TGTGCCATCAGTGAAGGAGTGTCGGGGCGGACTCAGTTCTTC. This gives the protein CAISEGVSGRTQFF.

The CDR3 reads CARDEGPLSNNEQFF. CDR3 nucleotides: TGTGCCAGAGACGAGGGCCCCCTATCCAACAATGAGCAGTTCTTC. The V and J genes are TRBV21-1 and TRBJ2-1; the table's D gene call, TRBD2, was not cross checked with the DNA. TRBV21-1 is tagged as a pseudogene. This CDR3 is 15 amino acids long.

This clonotype was detected only a few times. This chain uses TRBV15 with TRBJ2-5; weak D call: TRBD1 (5 bases). The V gene lost 2 bases and the J gene lost 3 bases, with 7 bases spanning the gap. This CDR3 comprises 13 residues. Germline-derived CDR1 and CDR2 are LNHNV and YYDKDF (reference sequence). The CDR3 nucleotides are TGTGCCACCAGCAGACAGGGCGAAGAGACCCAGTACTTC. Amino acids: CATSRQGEETQYF.

This clonotype was seen only a few times. This chain uses TRBV6-2 or TRBV6-3 with TRBJ1-1, with D perhaps TRBD1 (6 bases). Per germline, CDR1 MNHEY and CDR2 SVGEGT. CDR3 length: 13 residues. Deletions cut 7 bases from V and 3 bases from J, with 12 bases between. CDR3 coding DNA: TGTGCCAGCATCGGATCAGGGGACACTGAAGCTTTCTTT. Its protein is CASIGSGDTEAFF.

This clonotype was counted only a few times. The J gene is TRBJ2-7, the V gene TRBV7-6; 7 bases map to TRBD2. The germline V gene encodes CDR1 SGHVS and CDR2 FNYEAQ. The ends lost 3 bases at V and 4 bases at J; junction bases unmatched: 9. The CDR3 is 15 amino acids. The DNA for the CDR3 is TGTGCCAGCAGCTTGATGGGAGGGTCCGGGTACGAGCAGTACTTC. It translates to CASSLMGGSGYEQYF.

Many counts were recorded for this clonotype. This chain connects TRBV2 to TRBJ2-5, with 10 nucleotides matching TRBD2. The germline gives CDR1 SNHLY, CDR2 FYNNEI. This CDR3 region has 13 residues. V shed 11 bases and J 5 bases; nucleotides not matched to a gene: 8. The CDR3 loop reads CAGEREGHETQYF. The CDR3 DNA reads TGTGCCGGCGAGCGGGAGGGCCACGAGACCCAGTACTTC.

Concerning this clonotype itself: The junction and the germline gene differ at one end; a read error may be behind it. The rearrangement uses TRBV7-2 and TRBJ2-7, with D unresolved. The CDR3 is made up of 14 amino acids. Germline V gives CDR1 SGHTA, CDR2 FQGNSA. The CDR3: CASSLDSGVYEPYF. The CDR3 DNA sequence: TGTGCCAGCAGCTTGGATTCTGGGGTCTACGAGCCGTACTTC.

This clonotype was picked up a small number of times. V is TRBV7-2 and J is TRBJ1-1; no reliable D call. This CDR3 is built from 15 residues. V was pared by 6 bases and J by 0 bases, with 14 bases between. Germline assignment: CDR1 SGHTA and CDR2 FQGNSA. CDR3 in DNA: TGTGCCAGCAGTATTACCCAACCCTTGAACACTGAAGCTTTCTTT. This sequence encodes CASSITQPLNTEAFF.

This clonotype was recorded a few times. This chain connects TRBV6-5 to TRBJ2-5; 7 bases line up with TRBD2. Germline-derived CDR1 and CDR2 are MNHEY and SVGAGI. The trim removed 4 bases at V and 5 bases at J, leaving 7 bases unmatched. The CDR3 is made up of 14 amino acids. Here the CDR3 DNA reads TGTGCCAGCAGTTCGCGAGCGGGAAGGGAGACCCAGTACTTC. Translating it yields CASSSRAGRETQYF.

The rearrangement links TRBV4-3 to TRBJ2-7, with TRBD2 identical over 8 bases. CDR3 length: 15 residues. V trimming: 0 bases; J trimming: 5 bases; junction bases outside the gene matches: 6. Germline values: CDR1 LGHNA, CDR2 YSLEER. The CDR3 coding sequence is TGCGCCAGCAGCCAAGATTCAGGACTAGCAGACGAGCAGTACTTC. This sequence encodes CASSQDSGLADEQYF.

The rearrangement joins TRBV7-2 to TRBJ2-1, with TRBD2 matching 9 bases. The trim removed 1 base at V and 9 bases at J, leaving 7 bases unmatched. Germline values: CDR1 SGHTA, CDR2 FQGNSA. The CDR3 runs to 15 residues. The DNA of the CDR3 is TGTGCCAGCAGCTTAGGTAGCGGGAGCCGCCTTGAGCAGTTCTTC. Translating gives CASSLGSGSRLEQFF.

V gene TRBV14 combines with J gene TRBJ2-1, with D unclear. This CDR3 has 13 residues. Germline assignment: CDR1 SGHDN and CDR2 FVKESK. V was pared by 4 bases and J by 4 bases, with 8 bases between. The CDR3 spells CASSRQVYNEQFF. CDR3 DNA: TGTGCCAGCAGCCGGCAGGTTTACAATGAGCAGTTCTTC.

This sequence joins TRBV6-2 or TRBV6-3 and TRBJ1-2, with 7 bases matching TRBD1. The length of the CDR3 is 14 residues. The V gene's germline CDR1 is MNHEY and CDR2 SVGEGT. Trimming removed 2 bases from V and 7 bases from J; junction bases left unmatched: 7. CDR3 region: CASSYVTGVAGYTF. CDR3 in DNA: TGTGCCAGCAGTTACGTTACAGGGGTGGCTGGCTACACCTTC.

The chain combines TRBV9 with TRBJ2-2; no definite D call. Germline V gene sequence: CDR1 SGDLS, CDR2 YYNGEE. This CDR3 comprises 14 residues. The V end was cut by 5 bases, the J end by 0 bases, with 8 bases between. This chain's CDR3 is CASRDTANTGELFF. In DNA, the CDR3 is TGTGCCAGCAGAGACACAGCGAACACCGGGGAGCTGTTTTTT. Looking up the rest from reference TRBV9 and TRBJ2-2 gives the full variable domain: DSGVTQTPKHLITATGQRVTLRCSPRSGDLSVYWYQQSLDQGLQFLIQYYNGEERAKGNILERFSAQQFPDLHSELNLSSLELGDSALYFCASRDTANTGELFFGEGSRLTVL.

This clonotype occurred a few times. The rearrangement uses TRBV12-3 or TRBV12-4 and TRBJ2-7; 9 nucleotides agree with TRBD2. The CDR3 spans 13 residues. J was trimmed by 5 bases and V by 8 bases; bases with no gene match: 7. CDR3 DNA sequence: TGTGCCAGCTCTAATAGCGGGAGTAACGAGCAGTACTTC. Translation gives CASSNSGSNEQYF.

The chain recombines TRBV12-3 or TRBV12-4 with TRBJ2-1, with 14 bases aligning to TRBD2. V was clipped by 2 bases and J by 7 bases; unmatched bases: 4. This CDR3 contains 16 residues. CDR3 protein: CASSLRGTSGRNEQFF. CDR3 sequence (DNA): TGTGCCAGCAGTTTACGAGGGACTAGCGGGAGAAATGAGCAGTTCTTC.

As DNA, the CDR3 is TGTGCCAGCAGCTTGAGAGGACAGGGGGCCTCTAATGAAAAACTGTTTTTT. Protein sequence: CASSLRGQGASNEKLFF. V usage is TRBV5-4 and J usage is TRBJ1-4; 11 nucleotides line up with TRBD1. V lost 1 base and J lost 3; bases outside the gene matches: 5. CDR3 size: 17 residues. CDR1 and CDR2 from the germline V gene are SGHNT and YYREEE (reference sequence).